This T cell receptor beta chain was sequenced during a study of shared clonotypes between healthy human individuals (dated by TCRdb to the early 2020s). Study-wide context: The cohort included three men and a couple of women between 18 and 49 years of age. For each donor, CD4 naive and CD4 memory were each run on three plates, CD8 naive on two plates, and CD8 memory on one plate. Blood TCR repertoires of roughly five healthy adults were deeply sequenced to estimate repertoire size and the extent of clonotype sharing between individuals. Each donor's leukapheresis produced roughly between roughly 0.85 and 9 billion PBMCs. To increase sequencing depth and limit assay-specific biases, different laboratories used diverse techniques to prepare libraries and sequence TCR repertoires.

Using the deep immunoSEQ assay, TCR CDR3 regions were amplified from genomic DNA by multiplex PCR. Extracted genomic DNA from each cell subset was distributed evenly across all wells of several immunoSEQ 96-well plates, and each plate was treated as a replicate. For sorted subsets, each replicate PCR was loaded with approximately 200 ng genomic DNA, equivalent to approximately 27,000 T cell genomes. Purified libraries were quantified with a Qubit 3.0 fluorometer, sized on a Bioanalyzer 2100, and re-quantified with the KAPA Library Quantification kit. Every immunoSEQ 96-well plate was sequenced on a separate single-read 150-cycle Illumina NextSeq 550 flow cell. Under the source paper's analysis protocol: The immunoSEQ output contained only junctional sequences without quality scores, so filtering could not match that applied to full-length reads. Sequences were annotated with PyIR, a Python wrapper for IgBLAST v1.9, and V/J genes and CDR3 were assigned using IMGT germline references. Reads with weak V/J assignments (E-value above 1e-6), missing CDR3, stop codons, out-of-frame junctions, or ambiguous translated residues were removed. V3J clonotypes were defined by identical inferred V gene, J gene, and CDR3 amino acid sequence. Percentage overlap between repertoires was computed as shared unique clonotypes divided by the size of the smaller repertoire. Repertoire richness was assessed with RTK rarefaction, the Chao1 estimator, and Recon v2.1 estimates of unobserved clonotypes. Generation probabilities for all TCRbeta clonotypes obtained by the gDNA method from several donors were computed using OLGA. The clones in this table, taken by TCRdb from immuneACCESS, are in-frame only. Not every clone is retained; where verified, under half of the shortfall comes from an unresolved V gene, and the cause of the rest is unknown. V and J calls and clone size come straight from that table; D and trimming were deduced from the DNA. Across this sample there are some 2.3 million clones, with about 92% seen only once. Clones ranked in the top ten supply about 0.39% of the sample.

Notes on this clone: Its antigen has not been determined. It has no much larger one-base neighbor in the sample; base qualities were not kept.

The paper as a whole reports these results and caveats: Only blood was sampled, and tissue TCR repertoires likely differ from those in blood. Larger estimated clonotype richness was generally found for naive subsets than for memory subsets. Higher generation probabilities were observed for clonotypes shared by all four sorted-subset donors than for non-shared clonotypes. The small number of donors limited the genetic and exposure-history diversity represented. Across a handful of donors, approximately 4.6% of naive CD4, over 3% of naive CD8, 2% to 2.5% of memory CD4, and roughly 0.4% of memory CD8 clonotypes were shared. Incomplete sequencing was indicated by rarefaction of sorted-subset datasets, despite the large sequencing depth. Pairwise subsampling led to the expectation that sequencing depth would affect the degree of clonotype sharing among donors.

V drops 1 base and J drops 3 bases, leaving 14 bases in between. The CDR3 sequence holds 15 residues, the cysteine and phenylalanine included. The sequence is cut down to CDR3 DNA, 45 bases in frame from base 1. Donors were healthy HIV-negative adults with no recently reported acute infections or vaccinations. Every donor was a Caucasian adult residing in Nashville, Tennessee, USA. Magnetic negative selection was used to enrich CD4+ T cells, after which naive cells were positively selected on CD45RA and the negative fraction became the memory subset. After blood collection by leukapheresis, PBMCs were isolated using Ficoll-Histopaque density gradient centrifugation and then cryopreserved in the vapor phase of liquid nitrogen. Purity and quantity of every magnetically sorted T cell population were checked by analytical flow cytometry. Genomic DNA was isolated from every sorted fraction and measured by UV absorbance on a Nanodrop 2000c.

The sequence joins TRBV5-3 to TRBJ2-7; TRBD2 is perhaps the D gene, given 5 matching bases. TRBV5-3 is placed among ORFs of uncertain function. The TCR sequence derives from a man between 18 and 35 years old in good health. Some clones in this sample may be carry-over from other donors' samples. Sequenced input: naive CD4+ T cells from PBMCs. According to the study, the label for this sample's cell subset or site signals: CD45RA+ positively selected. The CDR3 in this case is CARSLTWELGYEQYF. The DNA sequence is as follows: TGTGCCAGAAGCTTGACGTGGGAGTTGGGCTACGAGCAGTACTTC.